Below are 5 T cell receptor beta chains sequenced from a single sample in a study of memory CD4+ T cells and cytomegalovirus serostatus. The sort gate was single viable CD3+CD4+CD8-CD45RO+ cells for memory CD4+ T cells. TCRdb keeps only in-frame clones here, not all; method: immunoSEQ multiplex PCR. In the table there are 27,000 or so clones, around 75% of which are singletons. Specimen: memory CD4+ T cells from blood. These receptors were taken from an adult in good health and CMV-seronegative.

The CDR3 loop reads CASTPGQGGAETQYF. CDR3 bases: TGCGCCAGCACCCCGGGACAGGGGGGGGCAGAGACCCAGTACTTC. V is TRBV10-2 and J is TRBJ2-5, with 11 nucleotides matching TRBD1. The CDR3 has 15 amino acids. Trimming removed 7 bases from V and 4 bases from J; junction bases left unmatched: 8. Germline assignment: CDR1 WSHSY and CDR2 SAAADI.

The rearrangement joins TRBV29-1 to TRBJ1-1; a possible D gene is TRBD1 (5 bases). Germline V lookup: CDR1 SQVTM, CDR2 ANQGSEA. V was trimmed by 6 bases and J by 5 bases, leaving 13 bases between them. This CDR3 is built from 12 residues. CDR3 sequence: CSVAGGGTEAFF. The CDR3 nucleotides are TGCAGCGTCGCGGGGGGTGGTACTGAAGCTTTCTTT.

The gene calls are TRBV9 and TRBJ2-7; D possibly uses TRBD1 or TRBD2 (5 bases each). Trimming left V 4 bases short and J 0 bases short, with 14 bases between. In germline, CDR1 is SGDLS, CDR2 YYNGEE. The CDR3 has 15 amino acids. The CDR3 sequence: CASSPHEGSSYEQYF. In nucleotides, the CDR3 is TGTGCCAGCAGCCCTCATGAGGGGAGCTCCTACGAGCAGTACTTC.

This clone turned up a few times. The chain employs TRBV7-2 and TRBJ2-6; D not certain. Germline CDR1 and CDR2: SGHTA and FQGNSA. This CDR3 comprises 15 residues. V was cut by 1 base and J by 0 bases, with 4 bases left in between. The CDR3 bases are TGTGCCAGCAGCTTAGATTACTCTGGGGCCAACGTCCTGACTTTC. This gives the protein CASSLDYSGANVLTF.

The chain is built from TRBV28 and TRBJ1-2; 7 nucleotides match TRBD1. Losses at the gene ends were 6 bases for V and 6 bases for J; bases not matched to a gene: 10. Germline V gene lookup returns CDR1 MDHEN and CDR2 SYDVKM. The CDR3 covers 14 residues. The CDR3 sequence: CASRLGQFVDGYTF. For the CDR3, the DNA is TGTGCCAGCAGGCTGGGACAGTTCGTGGATGGCTACACCTTC.